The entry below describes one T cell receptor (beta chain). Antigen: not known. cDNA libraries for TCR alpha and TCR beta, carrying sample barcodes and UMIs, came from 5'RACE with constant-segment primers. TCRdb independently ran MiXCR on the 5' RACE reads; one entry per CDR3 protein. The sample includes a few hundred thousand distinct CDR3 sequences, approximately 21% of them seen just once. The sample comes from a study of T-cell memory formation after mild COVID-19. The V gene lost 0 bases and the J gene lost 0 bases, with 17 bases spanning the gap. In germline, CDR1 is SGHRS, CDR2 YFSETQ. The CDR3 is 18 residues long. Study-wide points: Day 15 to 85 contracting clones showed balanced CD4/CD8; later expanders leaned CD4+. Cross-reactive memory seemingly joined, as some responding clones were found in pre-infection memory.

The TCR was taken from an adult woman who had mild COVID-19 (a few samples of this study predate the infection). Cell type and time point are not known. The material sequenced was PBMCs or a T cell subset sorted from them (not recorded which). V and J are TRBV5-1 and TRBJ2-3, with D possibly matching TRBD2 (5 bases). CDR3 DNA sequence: TGCGCCAGCAGCTTGGGAGGGATTGCAGTCCCTAGCACAGATACGCAGTATTTT. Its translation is CASSLGGIAVPSTDTQYF.